This T cell receptor (beta chain) was captured by sequencing in a study of CD8+ T cells in alopecia areata. About the research overall: Treatment comprised oral tofacitinib, 5 to 10 mg twice daily, in treated patients.

RNA extraction and reverse transcription yielded cDNA as sequencing template. Some clones are missing from TCRdb's copy, which holds only in-frame ones; the method was immunoSEQ multiplex PCR. The sample shows 90,000 to 150,000 clones, 53% of them seen only once. This clone was recorded a few times. Its matching antigen is unknown. As to treatment: oral pan-JAK inhibitor, 5-10 mg twice daily. Punch biopsies of lesional scalp, plus peripheral blood, were taken from alopecia areata patients. General observations from the study: Relative to normal scalp, lesional scalp, especially alopecia totalis/universalis, showed higher clonality. Amid tofacitinib therapy, many expanded lesional clones stayed present in scalp and blood.

The CDR3 has 16 residues. The junction had 11 bases not matched to a gene; V was cut back by 4 bases and J by 8 bases. Per germline, CDR1 MNHNS and CDR2 SASEGT. The sample was CD4+ T cells sorted from blood, taken at week 4, from a patient treated with tofacitinib. The V gene is TRBV6-1, the J gene TRBJ1-2, with 12 bases identical to TRBD1. The receptor comes from a human donor with alopecia areata. The CDR3 DNA reads as TGTGCCAGCAGTGCATTACCGGGACAGGGGGCGCGGGGCTACACCTTC. This gives the protein CASSALPGQGARGYTF.